This entry features one TCR beta chain sequence. The data stem from a study of blood T cell repertoires in COVID-19. Looking at the study overall: COVID-19 samples, acute and convalescent, were from the United States, Italy and Spain. Sample material is recorded as cDNA or gDNA derived from T cells, B-cell-depleted T cells, or PBMCs.

In the authors' workflow: The assay estimated nucleated cells by amplifying reference gene primers. Clones were read by immunoSEQ multiplex PCR, and TCRdb kept only the in-frame ones, dropping some. For V, J and clone size, that table is used; D and trimming come from the DNA. The table lists 91,000 or so clones, more than 75% of them singletons. Trimming took 3 bases from V and 10 from J, leaving 12 bases between them. From germline, CDR1 is SQVTM and CDR2 ANQGSEA. The CDR3 has 11 amino acids. The sequenced material came from peripheral blood. This chain uses TRBV29-1 with TRBJ1-2; D unclear. This TCR derives from a human donor in a cohort sampled during active COVID-19. CDR3 sequence: CSVDLGGVYTF. The CDR3 DNA reads TGCAGCGTTGACCTGGGCGGGGTCTACACCTTC.